The 15 T cell receptor beta chains listed next were all sequenced from one sample in a study of CD8+CD57+ T cells in acquired aplastic anemia. Profiling that covered TCR beta VDJ and CDR3 relied on genomic DNA as its template. TCRdb used MiXCR to reprocess the reads, holding one entry per CDR3 protein. The sample records just over 400,000 distinct CDR3 sequences, about two thirds being singletons. The sequencing input was sorted CD4+, CD8+, or CD8+CD57+ T cells (not recorded which) from PBMCs. The receptor source for this set is a human donor in good health, serving as a control.

This chain joins TRBV5-1 and TRBJ2-7; TRBD1 agrees at 8 bases. The germline V gene encodes CDR1 SGHRS and CDR2 YFSETQ. After removal of 3 bases from V and 9 bases from J, the junction contained 8 bases not matched to a gene. This CDR3 region has 13 residues. CDR3 nucleotides: TGCGCCAGCAGCTACGACTCAGGGACAGGGCAGTACTTC. Protein product: CASSYDSGTGQYF. Variable domain in full (rest from reference TRBV5-1 and TRBJ2-7): KAGVTQTPRYLIKTRGQQVTLSCSPISGHRSVSWYQQTPGQGLQFLFEYFSETQRNKGNFPGRFSGRQFSNSRSEMNVSTLELGDSALYLCASSYDSGTGQYFGPGTRLTVT.

V usage is TRBV2 and J usage is TRBJ1-2; D gene unclear. The V end lost 7 bases, the J end lost 4 bases, and 19 bases lay between the germline ends. The CDR3 is 15 residues long. The V gene's germline CDR1 is SNHLY and CDR2 FYNNEI. CDR3 coding DNA: TGTGCCAGCACTACTGTGCAGATAAGTTTCTATGGCTACACCTTC. This codes for CASTTVQISFYGYTF. Looking up the rest from reference TRBV2 and TRBJ1-2 gives the full variable domain: EPEVTQTPSHQVTQMGQEVILRCVPISNHLYFYWYRQILGQKVEFLVSFYNNEISEKSEIFDDQFSVERPDGSNFTLKIRSTKLEDSAMYFCASTTVQISFYGYTFGSGTRLTVV.

The chain links TRBV20-1 to TRBJ1-6, with TRBD1 matching over 10 bases. Germline CDR1 reads DFQATT; CDR2 reads SNEGSKA (reference sequence). The length of the CDR3 is 15 residues. V gave up 6 bases and J gave up 5 bases; unmatched junction bases: 7. The chain's CDR3 is CSAAGTGDNNSPLHF. CDR3 coding DNA: TGCAGTGCCGCCGGGACAGGGGATAATAATTCACCCCTCCACTTT.

This clonotype was observed many times. This chain links TRBV25-1 with TRBJ1-2, with no clear D. Looked up from germline, CDR1 is MGHDK and CDR2 is SYGVNS. V lost 6 bases and J lost 6, with 14 bases in between. This CDR3 is 13 amino acids long. CDR3 coding DNA: TGTGCCAGCAGCCAAGGGAACTATAATGGCTACACCTTC. It is translated as CASSQGNYNGYTF.

This clonotype was observed many times. This sequence joins TRBV6-5 and TRBJ1-1; weak D call: TRBD1 (5 bases). Trimming pared 6 bases from V and 1 base from J, leaving 9 bases between. This CDR3 spans 13 amino acids. Germline lookup yields CDR1 MNHEY and CDR2 SVGAGI. CDR3 coding DNA: TGTGCCAGCAGGGATACAGGGAACACTGAAGCTTTCTTT. Its translation: CASRDTGNTEAFF.

This clonotype was counted a few times. The J gene is TRBJ1-6, the V gene TRBV7-9, with D unclear. CDR1 is SEHNR, CDR2 FQNEAQ, per germline (reference sequence). V lost 5 bases and J lost 3, with 2 bases in between. CDR3 length: 12 amino acids. CDR3 region: CASSLYNSPLHF. The CDR3 coding sequence is TGTGCCAGCAGCCTCTATAATTCACCCCTCCACTTT.

This clonotype was detected many times. This chain joins TRBV4-3 and TRBJ1-5; 7 bases are shared with TRBD1. This CDR3 has 16 residues. Germline V gene data show CDR1 as LGHNA and CDR2 as YSLEER. V gave up 3 bases and J gave up 1 base; unmatched junction bases: 6. The CDR3 here is CASSHDRAVSNQPQHF. CDR3 in DNA: TGCGCCAGCAGCCATGACAGGGCGGTGAGCAATCAGCCCCAGCATTTT.

V usage is TRBV11-2 and J usage is TRBJ1-2, with no clear D. CDR1 and CDR2 (germline): SGHAT, FQNNGV. The CDR3 sequence is 16 residues long. Trimming removed 1 base from V and 0 bases from J, with 12 bases in between. The CDR3 DNA reads TGTGCCAGCAGCTTAGTCCCACTCTCAGCTAACTATGGCTACACCTTC. Encoded protein: CASSLVPLSANYGYTF.

In its sample, this clonotype was seen many times. This chain uses TRBV7-2 with TRBJ2-1; 10 bases line up with TRBD1. In germline, CDR1 is SGHTA, CDR2 FQGNSA. This CDR3 comprises 17 residues. V lost 1 base to trimming and J lost 8 bases; unmatched junction nucleotides: 11. In DNA, the CDR3 is TGTGCCAGCAGCTTAGTGGGACAGGGGAGTCAAAACGATGAGCAGTTCTTC. The encoded protein is CASSLVGQGSQNDEQFF. Full variable domain (outside the CDR3, taken from reference TRBV7-2 and TRBJ2-1): GAGVSQSPSNKVTEKGKDVELRCDPISGHTALYWYRQSLGQGLEFLIYFQGNSAPDKSGLPSDRFSAERTGGSVSTLTIQRTQQEDSAVYLCASSLVGQGSQNDEQFFGPGTRLTVL.

The chain carries TRBV7-2 and TRBJ1-1; D is possibly TRBD1 (6 bases). The CDR3 contains 15 residues. Germline V gene data show CDR1 as SGHTA and CDR2 as FQGNSA. Deletions cut 1 base from V and 3 bases from J, with 12 bases between. CDR3 amino acids: CASSLGGGHDTEAFF. The CDR3 DNA reads TGTGCCAGCAGCTTAGGCGGGGGCCACGACACTGAAGCTTTCTTT.

This clonotype occurred once. An end of the junction does not agree with germline; a read error may underlie this. This chain connects TRBV5-1 to TRBJ1-1; D is unclear. The CDR3 has 13 residues. Germline values: CDR1 SGHRS, CDR2 YFSETQ. DNA of the CDR3: TGTGCCAGCAGCTCCCCAGGACGGGCCAAAGCTTTCTTT. It yields the protein CASSSPGRAKAFF.

The gene calls are TRBV5-8 and TRBJ1-2; D might be TRBD1 (5 bases). Germline V CDR1 and CDR2: SGHTS, YDEGEE. Trimming pared 4 bases from V and 8 bases from J, leaving 12 bases between. This CDR3 comprises 12 residues. The CDR3 DNA follows: TGTGCCAGCAGCGCAAAGGGACTAGGCTACACCTTC. This codes for CASSAKGLGYTF.

This clonotype came up a few times. V usage is TRBV24-1 and J usage is TRBJ1-5, with a possible D match to TRBD1 (6 bases). The CDR3 is made up of 12 amino acids. The V end was cut by 9 bases, the J end by 3 bases, with 8 bases between. CDR1 KGHDR and CDR2 SFDVKD come from the germline V gene. CDR3 nucleotide sequence: TGTGCCACCCAGGGGACCAATCAGCCCCAGCATTTT. Amino acids: CATQGTNQPQHF.

The chain links TRBV20-1 to TRBJ1-6; D gene uncertain. The V end lost 4 bases, the J end lost 14 bases, and 18 bases lay between the germline ends. CDR3 length: 13 residues. The germline CDR1 and CDR2 sequences are DFQATT and SNEGSKA (reference sequence). CDR3 nucleotides: TGCAGTGCTACCAAGGCATTCTTGGAGACCCTCCACTTT. Amino acids: CSATKAFLETLHF.

This clonotype occurred once. Relative to the germline gene, one junction end is altered; a read error may explain this. V is TRBV2 and J is TRBJ1-6; D is ambiguous. There are 14 residues in the CDR3. Per germline, CDR1 SNHLY and CDR2 FYNNEI. The DNA of the CDR3 is TGTGCCAGCACCGGCCCCGCCAGGACGTCACCCCTCATCTTT. Amino acid sequence: CASTGPARTSPLIF. Variable domain in full (rest from reference TRBV2 and TRBJ1-6): EPEVTQTPSHQVTQMGQEVILRCVPISNHLYFYWYRQILGQKVEFLVSFYNNEISEKSEIFDDQFSVERPDGSNFTLKIRSTKLEDSAMYFCASTGPARTSPLIFGNGTRLTVT.